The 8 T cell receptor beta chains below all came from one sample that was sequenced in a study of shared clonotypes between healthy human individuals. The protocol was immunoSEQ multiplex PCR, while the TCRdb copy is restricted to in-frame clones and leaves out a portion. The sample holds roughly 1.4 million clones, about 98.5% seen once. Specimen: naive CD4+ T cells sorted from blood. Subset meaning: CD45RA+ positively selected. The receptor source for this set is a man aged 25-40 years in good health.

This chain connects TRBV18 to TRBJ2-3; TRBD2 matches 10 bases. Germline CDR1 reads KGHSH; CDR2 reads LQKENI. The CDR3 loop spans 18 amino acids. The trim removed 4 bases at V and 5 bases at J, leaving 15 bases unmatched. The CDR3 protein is CASSRREASGSFGDTQYF. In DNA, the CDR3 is TGTGCCAGCTCACGACGGGAGGCTAGCGGGAGTTTTGGAGATACGCAGTATTTT.

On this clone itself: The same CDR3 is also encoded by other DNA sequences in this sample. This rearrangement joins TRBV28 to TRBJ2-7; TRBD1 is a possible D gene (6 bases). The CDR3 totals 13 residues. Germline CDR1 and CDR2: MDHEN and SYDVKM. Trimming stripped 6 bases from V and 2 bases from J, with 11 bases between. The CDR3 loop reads CASSRQAPYEQYF. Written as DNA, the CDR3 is TGTGCCAGCAGCCGACAGGCCCCCTACGAGCAGTACTTC.

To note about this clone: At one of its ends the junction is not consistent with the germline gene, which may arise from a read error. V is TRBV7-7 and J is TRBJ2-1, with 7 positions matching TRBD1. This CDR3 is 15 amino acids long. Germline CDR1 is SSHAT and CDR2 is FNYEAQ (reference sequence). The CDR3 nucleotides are TGTGCTAGCAGCCGTCGTCAGGGGGCCTACAATGAGCAGTTCTTC. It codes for CASSRRQGAYNEQFF.

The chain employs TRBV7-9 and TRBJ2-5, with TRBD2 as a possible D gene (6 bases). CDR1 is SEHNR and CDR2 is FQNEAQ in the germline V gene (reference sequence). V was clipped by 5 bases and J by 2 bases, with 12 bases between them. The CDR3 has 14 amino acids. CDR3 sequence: CASSPGVGQETQYF. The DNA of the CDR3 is TGTGCCAGCAGCCCGGGGGTCGGTCAAGAGACCCAGTACTTC.

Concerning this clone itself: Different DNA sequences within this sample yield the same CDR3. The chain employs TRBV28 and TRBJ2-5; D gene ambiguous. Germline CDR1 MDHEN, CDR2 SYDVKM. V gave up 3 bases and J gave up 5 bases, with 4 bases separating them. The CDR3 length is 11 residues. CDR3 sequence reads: CASSFLETQYF. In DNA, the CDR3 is TGTGCCAGCAGTTTCCTCGAGACCCAGTACTTC.

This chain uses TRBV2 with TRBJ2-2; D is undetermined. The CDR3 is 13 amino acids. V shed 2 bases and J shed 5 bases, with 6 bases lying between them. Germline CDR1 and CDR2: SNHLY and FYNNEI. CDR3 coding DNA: TGTGCCAGCAGTGAAACCACGACCGGGGAGCTGTTTTTT. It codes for CASSETTTGELFF.

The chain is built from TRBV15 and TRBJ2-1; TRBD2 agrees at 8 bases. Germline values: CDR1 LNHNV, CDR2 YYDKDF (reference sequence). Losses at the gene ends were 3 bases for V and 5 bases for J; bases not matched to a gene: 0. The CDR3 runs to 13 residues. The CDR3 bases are TGTGCCACCAGCAGGGGACTAGACAATGAGCAGTTCTTC. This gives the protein CATSRGLDNEQFF.

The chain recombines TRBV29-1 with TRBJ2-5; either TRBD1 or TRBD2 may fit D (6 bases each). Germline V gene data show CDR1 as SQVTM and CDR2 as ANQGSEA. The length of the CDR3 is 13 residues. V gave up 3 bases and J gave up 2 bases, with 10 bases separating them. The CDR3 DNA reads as TGCAGCGTTGATTCGGGGGCGCAAGAGACCCAGTACTTC. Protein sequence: CSVDSGAQETQYF.